A selection of T cell receptor beta chains follows, all from one sample in a study of blood T cell repertoires in COVID-19. This table comes from immunoSEQ multiplex PCR, and its TCRdb copy is limited to in-frame clones, with some not included. The sample lists under 200,000 clones, 70% to 90% occurring once. The sample taken for sequencing was peripheral blood. All receptors derive from a woman aged 70-85 years with acute or convalescent COVID-19. Both conserved end residues are part of each CDR3. The order of the fields is D gene, V gene, J gene, clone size, CDR3 DNA, CDR3 protein. D genes are given only for firm matches. Clone size, where shown, is once, few, many, or a class for clones that have expanded.

TRBD1	TRBV2	TRBJ1-4	once	TGTGCCAGCAGGATGGGACAGATGAATGAAAAACTGTTTTTT	CASRMGQMNEKLFF
-	TRBV5-4	TRBJ1-6	-	TGTGCCAGCAGCTTGCCAGGCCGAGGGGGTGATAATTCACCCCTCCACTTT	CASSLPGRGGDNSPLHF
-	TRBV9	TRBJ1-2	-	TGTGCCAGCAGCGTAGATATGGGGGGTTGGTATGGCTACACCTTC	CASSVDMGGWYGYTF
TRBD2	TRBV6-2/TRBV6-3	TRBJ2-1	-	TGTGCCAGCAGTCTAGCGGGAGTTGTTTACAATGAGCAGTTCTTC	CASSLAGVVYNEQFF
TRBD2	TRBV5-1	TRBJ2-5	few	TGCGCCAGCAGCCCGACTAGCGGGGGTTCAGAGACCCAGTACTTC	CASSPTSGGSETQYF
-	TRBV6-2/TRBV6-3	TRBJ2-7	-	TGTGCCAGCAGTCCGGCCTACGAGCAGTACTTC	CASSPAYEQYF
TRBD2	TRBV3-1/TRBV3-2	TRBJ2-7	-	TGTGCCAGCAGCCCGCCCGAGGTTAGCGGGAGCTACGAGCAGTACTTC	CASSPPEVSGSYEQYF
TRBD1	TRBV4-2	TRBJ1-5	-	TGTGCCAGCAGCCAACTGGACAGGGCCAATCAGCCCCAGCATTTT	CASSQLDRANQPQHF
-	TRBV6-5	TRBJ1-4	-	TGTGCCAGCAGTTACAGGGGTTTGGCTAATGAAAAACTGTTTTTT	CASSYRGLANEKLFF
TRBD1	TRBV11-2	TRBJ1-6	-	TGTGCCAGCAGCCTGGGACAGTTGAATTCACCCCTCCACTTT	CASSLGQLNSPLHF
-	TRBV30	TRBJ2-3	-	TGTGCCTGGAGCCGGGGGAACAAGGATACGCAGTATTTT	CAWSRGNKDTQYF
-	TRBV3-1/TRBV3-2	TRBJ1-2	-	TGTGCCAGCAGCCAACTTCGGGACTCGGGCTACACCTTC	CASSQLRDSGYTF
TRBD2	TRBV28	TRBJ2-1	few	TGTGCCAGCAGTTTACTCGGACTAGCGGGAGGGCCAGAGCGGTTCTTC	CASSLLGLAGGPERFF
-	TRBV15	TRBJ2-3	-	TGTGCCACCAGCAGAGACCAACAGGGACCTGATACGCAGTATTTT	CATSRDQQGPDTQYF
TRBD1	TRBV7-2	TRBJ2-1	once	TGTGCCAGCAGCTTATGGGACAGTTACAATGAGCAGTTCTTC	CASSLWDSYNEQFF
TRBD1	TRBV28	TRBJ1-2	-	TGTGCCAGCAGTTTACCGACAGGGGCGGCAGTTAACTATGGCTACACCTTC	CASSLPTGAAVNYGYTF
-	TRBV9	TRBJ1-1	-	TGTGCCAGCAGCGTAGACTGGGGGGACGCAGCTTTCTTT	CASSVDWGDAAFF
-	TRBV7-9	TRBJ1-1	-	TGTGCCAGCAGCTTAGGTCTACCCGGGGAAGCTTTCTTT	CASSLGLPGEAFF
-	TRBV1	TRBJ2-7	-	TGCACCAGCAACCCCAGGGGGGGGACTAGCGGTATGAAGTACGAGCAGTACTTC	CTSNPRGGTSGMKYEQYF
-	TRBV4-1	TRBJ1-4	-	TGCGCCAGCAGCCAATCCGCGGCAGGGTGGTTACTGTTTTTT	CASSQSAAGWLLFF
-	TRBV19	TRBJ1-5	-	TGTGCCAGTAGTTCTACAGGGTTGGATCAGCCCCAGCATTTT	CASSSTGLDQPQHF
-	TRBV27	TRBJ1-1	-	TGTGCCAGCAGTTACGACGGGAGGGTGTCTACTGAAGCTTTCTTT	CASSYDGRVSTEAFF
-	TRBV5-1	TRBJ1-1	-	TGCGCCAGCAGCCTGACACTCAACACTGAAGCTTTCTTT	CASSLTLNTEAFF
TRBD1	TRBV28	TRBJ2-5	-	TGTGCCAGCAGTTTACCGACAGGGTCCAGGGAGACCCAGTACTTC	CASSLPTGSRETQYF
TRBD1	TRBV6-2/TRBV6-3	TRBJ1-2	once	TGTGCCAGCAGTACCACCCGGACAGGGGGCTACACCTTC	CASSTTRTGGYTF
-	TRBV6-1	TRBJ1-1	-	TGTGCCAGCAGTGAACGGTCCGCAGCGACCTCGAACACTGAAGCTTTCTTT	CASSERSAATSNTEAFF
TRBD1	TRBV28	TRBJ1-4	-	TGTGCCAGCAGTCCGAGGACAGGGTCTGGGAAACTGTTTTTT	CASSPRTGSGKLFF
TRBD1	TRBV19	TRBJ2-7	-	TGTGCCAGTAGGCGGACAGGGGGGAGCGAGCAGTACTTC	CASRRTGGSEQYF
-	TRBV11-3	TRBJ2-7	once	TGTGCCAGCAGCTTAGGGGCCTCGTCAACAGGGCTTTACGAGCAGTACTTC	CASSLGASSTGLYEQYF
-	TRBV29-1	TRBJ2-5	-	TGCAGCGTTGACAGGGGTCGAGAGACCCAGTACTTC	CSVDRGRETQYF
TRBD1	TRBV28	TRBJ1-4	-	TGTGCCAGCAGTTTATTCCACGGGACAGGGGGCGATCATGCTAATGAAAAACTGTTTTTT	CASSLFHGTGGDHANEKLFF
-	TRBV7-2	TRBJ2-3	-	TGTGCCAGCAGCACCCGGACTGCCCCGGTTGGGGATACGCAGTATTTT	CASSTRTAPVGDTQYF
TRBD1	TRBV6-6	TRBJ1-2	few	TGTGCCAGCAGTTACTCTGCCGGACAGGGTGACTATGGCTACACCTTC	CASSYSAGQGDYGYTF
-	TRBV2	TRBJ1-3	-	TGTGCCAGCAGCATGGGACATCCGAGGGGAAACACCATATATTTT	CASSMGHPRGNTIYF
TRBD2	TRBV5-1	TRBJ2-1	few	TGCGCCAGCAGCTTGGGAGGGACTAGCGGGGTGGATGAGCAGTTCTTC	CASSLGGTSGVDEQFF
TRBD1	TRBV11-2	TRBJ2-2	-	TGTGCCAGCAGAACAGGGGATGGCACCGGGGAGCTGTTTTTT	CASRTGDGTGELFF